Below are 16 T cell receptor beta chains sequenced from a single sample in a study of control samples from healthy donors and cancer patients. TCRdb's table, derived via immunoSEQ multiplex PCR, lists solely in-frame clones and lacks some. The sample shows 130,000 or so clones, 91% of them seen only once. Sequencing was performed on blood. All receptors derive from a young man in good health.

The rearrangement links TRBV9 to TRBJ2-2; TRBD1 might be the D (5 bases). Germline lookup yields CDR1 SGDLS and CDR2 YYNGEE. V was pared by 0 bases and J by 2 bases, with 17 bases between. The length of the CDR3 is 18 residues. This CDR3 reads CASSVDLRQRLNTGELFF. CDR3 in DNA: TGTGCCAGCAGCGTAGACCTTCGACAGAGACTTAACACCGGGGAGCTGTTTTTT.

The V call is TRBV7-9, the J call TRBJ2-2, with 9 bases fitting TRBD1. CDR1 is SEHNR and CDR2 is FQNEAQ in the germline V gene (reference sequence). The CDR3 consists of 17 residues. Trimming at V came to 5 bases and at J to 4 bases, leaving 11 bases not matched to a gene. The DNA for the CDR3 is TGTGCCAGCAGCAAAACACAGGGGGCGTCAAGCACCGGGGAGCTGTTTTTT. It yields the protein CASSKTQGASSTGELFF. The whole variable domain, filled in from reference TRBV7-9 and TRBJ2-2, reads DTGVSQNPRHKITKRGQNVTFRCDPISEHNRLYWYRQTLGQGPEFLTYFQNEAQLEKSRLLSDRFSAERPKGSFSTLEIQRTEQGDSAMYLCASSKTQGASSTGELFFGEGSRLTVL.

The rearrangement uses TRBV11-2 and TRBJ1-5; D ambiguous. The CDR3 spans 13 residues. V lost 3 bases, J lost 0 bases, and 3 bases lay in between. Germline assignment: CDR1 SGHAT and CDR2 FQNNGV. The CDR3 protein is CASSFSSNQPQHF. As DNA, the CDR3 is TGTGCCAGCAGCTTCAGTAGCAATCAGCCCCAGCATTTT.

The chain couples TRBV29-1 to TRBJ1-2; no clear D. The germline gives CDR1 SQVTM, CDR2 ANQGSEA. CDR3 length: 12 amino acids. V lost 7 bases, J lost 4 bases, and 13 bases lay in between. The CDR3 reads CSARGEGYGYTF. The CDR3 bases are TGCAGCGCCCGCGGGGAGGGCTATGGCTACACCTTC.

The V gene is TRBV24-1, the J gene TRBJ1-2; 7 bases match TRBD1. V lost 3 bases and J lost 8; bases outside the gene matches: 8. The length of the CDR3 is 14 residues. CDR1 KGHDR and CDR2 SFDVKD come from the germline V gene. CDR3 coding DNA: TGTGCCACCAGTGATACAGTCAGGGGGAACGGCTACACCTTC. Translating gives CATSDTVRGNGYTF.

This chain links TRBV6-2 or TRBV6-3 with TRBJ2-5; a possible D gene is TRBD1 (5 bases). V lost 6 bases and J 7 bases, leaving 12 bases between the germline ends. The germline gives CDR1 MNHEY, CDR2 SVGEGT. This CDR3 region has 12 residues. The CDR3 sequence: CASSTTVGTQYF. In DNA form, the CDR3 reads TGTGCCAGCAGCACGACAGTGGGGACCCAGTACTTC.

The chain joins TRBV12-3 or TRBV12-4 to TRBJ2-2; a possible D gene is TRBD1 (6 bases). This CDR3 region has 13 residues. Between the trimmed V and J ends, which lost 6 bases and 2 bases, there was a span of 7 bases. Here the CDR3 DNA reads TGTGCCAGCAGGGACAGCAACACCGGGGAGCTGTTTTTT. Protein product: CASRDSNTGELFF.

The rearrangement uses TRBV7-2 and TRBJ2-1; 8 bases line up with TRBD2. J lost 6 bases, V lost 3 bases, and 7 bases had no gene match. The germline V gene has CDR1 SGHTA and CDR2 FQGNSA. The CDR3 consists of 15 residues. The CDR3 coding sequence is TGTGCCAGCAGCTTTTCGGGGGGGCCCAGCAATGAGCAGTTCTTC. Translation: CASSFSGGPSNEQFF.

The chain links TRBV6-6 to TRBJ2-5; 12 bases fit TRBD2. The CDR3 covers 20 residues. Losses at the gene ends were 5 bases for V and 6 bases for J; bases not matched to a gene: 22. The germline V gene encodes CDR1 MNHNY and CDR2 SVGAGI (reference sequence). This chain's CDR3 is CASSPPSSALGLAGRKTQYF. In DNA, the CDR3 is TGTGCCAGCAGTCCACCGTCCAGCGCCTTGGGACTAGCGGGCCGAAAGACCCAGTACTTC.

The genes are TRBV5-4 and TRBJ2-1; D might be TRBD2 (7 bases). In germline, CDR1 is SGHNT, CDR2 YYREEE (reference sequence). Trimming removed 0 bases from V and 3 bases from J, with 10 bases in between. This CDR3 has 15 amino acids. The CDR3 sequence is CASSLGGGSYNEQFF. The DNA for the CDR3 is TGTGCCAGCAGCTTGGGCGGGGGCAGCTACAATGAGCAGTTCTTC. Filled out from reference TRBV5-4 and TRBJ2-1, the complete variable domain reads ETGVTQSPTHLIKTRGQQVTLRCSSQSGHNTVSWYQQALGQGPQFIFQYYREEENGRGNFPPRFSGLQFPNYSSELNVNALELDDSALYLCASSLGGGSYNEQFFGPGTRLTVL.

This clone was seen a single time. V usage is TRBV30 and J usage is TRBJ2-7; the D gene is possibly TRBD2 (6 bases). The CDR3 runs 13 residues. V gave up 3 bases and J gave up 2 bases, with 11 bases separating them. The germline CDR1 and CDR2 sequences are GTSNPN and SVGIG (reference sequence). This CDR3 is CAWRGGYTYEQYF. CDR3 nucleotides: TGTGCCTGGAGGGGGGGTTACACCTACGAGCAGTACTTC.

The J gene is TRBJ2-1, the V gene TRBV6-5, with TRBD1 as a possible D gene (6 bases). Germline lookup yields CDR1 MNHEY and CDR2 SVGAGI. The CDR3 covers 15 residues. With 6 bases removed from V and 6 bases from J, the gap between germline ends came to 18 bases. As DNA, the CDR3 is TGTGCCAGCAGGCTACAGGGTGGGGGACGCAATGAGCAGTTCTTC. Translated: CASRLQGGGRNEQFF.

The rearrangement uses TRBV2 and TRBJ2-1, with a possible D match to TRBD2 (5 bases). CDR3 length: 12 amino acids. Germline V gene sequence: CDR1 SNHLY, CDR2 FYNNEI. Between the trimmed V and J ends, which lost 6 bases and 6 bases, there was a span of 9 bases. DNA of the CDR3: TGTGCCAGCAGGGCGAGCGGCAATGAGCAGTTCTTC. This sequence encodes CASRASGNEQFF.

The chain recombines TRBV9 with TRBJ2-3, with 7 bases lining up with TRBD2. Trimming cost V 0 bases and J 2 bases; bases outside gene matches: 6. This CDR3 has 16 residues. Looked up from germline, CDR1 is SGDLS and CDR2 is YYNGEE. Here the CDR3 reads CASSVAWGGITDTQYF. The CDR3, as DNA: TGTGCCAGCAGCGTAGCTTGGGGGGGGATCACAGATACGCAGTATTTT.

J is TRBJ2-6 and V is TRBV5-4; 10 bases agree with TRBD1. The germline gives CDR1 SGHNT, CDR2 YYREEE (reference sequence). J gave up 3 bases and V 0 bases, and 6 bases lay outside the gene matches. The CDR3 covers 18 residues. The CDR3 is CASSLGDRGLSGANVLTF. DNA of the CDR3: TGTGCCAGCAGCTTGGGGGACAGGGGACTGAGTGGGGCCAACGTCCTGACTTTC.

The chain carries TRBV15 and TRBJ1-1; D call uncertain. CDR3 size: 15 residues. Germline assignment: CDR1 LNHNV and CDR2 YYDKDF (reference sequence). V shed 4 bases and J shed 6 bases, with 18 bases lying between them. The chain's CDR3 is CATSKDGYWAPEAFF. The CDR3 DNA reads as TGTGCCACCAGCAAAGACGGGTATTGGGCGCCTGAAGCTTTCTTT. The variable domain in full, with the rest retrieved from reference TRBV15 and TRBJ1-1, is DAMVIQNPRYQVTQFGKPVTLSCSQTLNHNVMYWYQQKSSQAPKLLFHYYDKDFNNEADTPDNFQSRRPNTSFCFLDIRSPGLGDTAMYLCATSKDGYWAPEAFFGQGTRLTVV.